These 10 T cell receptor beta chains originate from one sample sequenced in a study of T-cell memory formation after mild COVID-19. TCRdb itself ran the 5' RACE reads through MiXCR, one entry per CDR3 protein. The sample has approximately 290,000 distinct CDR3 sequences, roughly 15% seen once. Sequencing was performed on PBMCs or a T cell subset sorted from them (not recorded which). Receptors originate from a man aged 18 to 29 who had mild COVID-19 (a few samples of this study predate the infection). Cell type and time point are not known.

This clonotype was found once. The V and J genes are TRBV12-3 or TRBV12-4 and TRBJ1-1; D might be TRBD1 (5 bases). Trimming took off 4 bases at V and 10 bases at J, with 16 bases between the two ends. The CDR3 spans 13 residues. DNA for the CDR3: TGTGCCAGCAGTTCCACAGGTGATTGGGGAGCTTTCTTT. Protein: CASSSTGDWGAFF.

J is TRBJ2-2 and V is TRBV4-1; no definite D call. V was clipped by 0 bases and J by 4 bases, with 12 bases between them. The length of the CDR3 is 16 residues. The germline gives CDR1 MGHRA, CDR2 YSYEKL. CDR3 DNA sequence: TGCGCCAGCAGCCAAGAAGTTATAAGGGCCACCGGGGAGCTGTTTTTT. Protein: CASSQEVIRATGELFF.

CDR3 in amino acids: CASGRGDLLPYTQYF. CDR3 coding DNA: TGCGCCAGCGGACGAGGGGACCTGTTGCCTTATACGCAGTATTTT. The chain has TRBV10-1 and TRBJ2-3; D may correspond to TRBD1 or TRBD2 (5 bases each). The CDR3 totals 15 residues. The germline V and J ends were trimmed by 8 bases and 7 bases, with 22 bases remaining between them. Germline CDR1 WNHNN, CDR2 SYGVQD (reference sequence).

The CDR3 DNA is TGCGCCAGCAGTGAGTCGCGATATGGCTACACCTTC. The encoded protein is CASSESRYGYTF. V usage is TRBV10-2 and J usage is TRBJ1-2; D unclear. The length of the CDR3 is 12 residues. Germline-derived CDR1 and CDR2 are WSHSY and SAAADI. V lost 0 bases and J lost 5, with 4 bases in between.

This clonotype was counted a few times. V usage is TRBV7-9 and J usage is TRBJ1-2; D not certain. The germline CDR1 and CDR2 sequences are SEHNR and FQNEAQ (reference sequence). The V gene lost 5 bases and the J gene lost 1 base, with 17 bases spanning the gap. The CDR3 loop spans 16 amino acids. CDR3 protein: CASSHGRKTYNYGYTF. CDR3 DNA: TGTGCCAGCAGCCATGGACGGAAGACGTATAACTATGGCTACACCTTC.

This chain uses TRBV12-3 or TRBV12-4 with TRBJ2-7; a possible D gene is TRBD1 (6 bases). The CDR3 spans 16 residues. The ends were cut back, 1 base at V and 2 bases at J, with 15 bases in the middle. CDR3 DNA: TGTGCCAGCAGTTTAGGTTTTGGAGGACAGACCTACGAGCAGTACGTC. Translating it yields CASSLGFGGQTYEQYV.

The chain employs TRBV6-6 and TRBJ2-3; no firm D call. Germline V lookup: CDR1 MNHNY, CDR2 SVGAGI (reference sequence). This CDR3 spans 12 amino acids. V was cut by 2 bases and J by 8 bases, with 8 bases left in between. The CDR3 protein is CASSYAPRTQYF. The CDR3 DNA follows: TGTGCCAGCAGTTACGCCCCCCGTACGCAGTATTTT.

V usage is TRBV7-2 and J usage is TRBJ1-5, with TRBD1 identical over 8 bases. Germline CDR1 and CDR2: SGHTA and FQGNSA. Unmatched junction bases numbered 7, after V lost 4 bases and J lost 5 bases. This CDR3 has 15 amino acids. The CDR3 nucleotides are TGTGCCAGCAGCTCGGCGACAGGGGTAGATCAGCCCCAGCATTTT. This codes for CASSSATGVDQPQHF.

The chain combines TRBV5-1 with TRBJ2-2; 7 nucleotides agree with TRBD1. This CDR3 region has 16 residues. Unmatched junction bases numbered 8, after V lost 2 bases and J lost 4 bases. Germline V lookup: CDR1 SGHRS, CDR2 YFSETQ. CDR3 residues: CASSFYQGVFTGELFF. CDR3 DNA: TGCGCCAGCAGCTTCTACCAGGGGGTGTTCACCGGGGAGCTGTTTTTT.

This chain uses TRBV20-1 with TRBJ2-7; 10 positions match TRBD1. The germline V gene encodes CDR1 DFQATT and CDR2 SNEGSKA (reference sequence). This CDR3 contains 12 residues. V lost 7 bases, J lost 6 bases, and 6 bases stayed unmatched. The CDR3 sequence is CSVRDRGGEQYF. Written as DNA, the CDR3 is TGCAGTGTTCGGGACAGGGGCGGCGAGCAGTACTTC.